The sequence of this T cell receptor beta chain was determined in a study of identical twins. Study-wide results and limits: Invariant populations such as MAIT and iNKT cells could partly muddle zero-insertion analyses. Within twin pairs, the out-of-frame alpha sequences they shared showed excess low generation probability.

CDR3 length: 14 amino acids. The germline gives CDR1 SGHRS, CDR2 YFSETQ. Between the trimmed V and J ends, which lost 5 bases and 3 bases, there was a span of 9 bases. From the 5' RACE reads, TCRdb called clonotypes with MiXCR, one entry per CDR3 protein. The profile shows about 210,000 distinct CDR3 sequences, about a tenth of them singletons. At least ten counts were recorded for this clonotype. Its specificity is unknown. The TCR comes from a woman younger than 30 in good health. The sample taken for sequencing was memory (CD45RO+) T cells sorted from blood. This chain links TRBV5-1 with TRBJ2-6; D is undetermined. CDR3 nucleotides: TGCGCCAGCAGGTGGATGAGTGGGGCCAACGTCCTGACTTTC. Protein sequence: CASRWMSGANVLTF.